One TCR beta chain is described in this entry. This sample is drawn from a study of brain metastases from non-small cell lung cancer. Using immunoSEQ multiplex PCR, the repertoire was profiled, and TCRdb retains in-frame clones only, with some absent. Here the sample spans under 1,500 clones, more than 80% being singletons. Trimming removed 0 bases from V and 4 bases from J, with 13 bases in between. The CDR3 spans 15 residues. Germline assignment: CDR1 SGHNT and CDR2 YYREEE (reference sequence). The rearrangement uses TRBV5-4 and TRBJ2-5, with unresolved D. The sequenced sample was tumor-adjacent normal tissue. The sequence derives from a donor at least 40 years old with non-small cell lung cancer. CDR3 in amino acids: CASSLGQITRETQYF. CDR3 bases: TGTGCCAGCAGCTTGGGGCAGATAACGAGAGAGACCCAGTACTTC.